The present TCR beta chain was sequenced within a study of OX40 agonist ivuxolimab in advanced cancers. At the level of the study: The drug used for patients, ivuxolimab, was an agonistic anti-OX40 (CD134) antibody.

About this clone itself: Antigen: not known.

Points from the study as a whole: At doses 0.1 to 3.0 mg/kg, CD4+ and CD8+ clones expanded. Partial responders receiving 0.1-3.0 mg/kg showed among the lowest clonal expansion.

TCRdb's copy holds only in-frame clones and misses some; the assay was immunoSEQ multiplex PCR. Among some 100,000 clones listed, less than 90% were seen once. CDR3 length equals 13 residues. The V end was cut by 4 bases, the J end by 6 bases, with 11 bases between. CDR1 is MNHEY and CDR2 is SVGAGI in the germline V gene. This sequence joins TRBV6-5 and TRBJ2-3, with D maybe TRBD1 (6 bases). Sample: CD4+ or CD8+ T cells sorted from blood, taken in a trial of the OX40 agonist ivuxolimab. The clonotype originates from an adult with an advanced solid tumor such as melanoma, head and neck, liver or kidney cancer. For the CDR3, the DNA is TGTGCCAGCAGTTTAAGGGGGTACGATACGCAGTATTTT. It translates to CASSLRGYDTQYF.